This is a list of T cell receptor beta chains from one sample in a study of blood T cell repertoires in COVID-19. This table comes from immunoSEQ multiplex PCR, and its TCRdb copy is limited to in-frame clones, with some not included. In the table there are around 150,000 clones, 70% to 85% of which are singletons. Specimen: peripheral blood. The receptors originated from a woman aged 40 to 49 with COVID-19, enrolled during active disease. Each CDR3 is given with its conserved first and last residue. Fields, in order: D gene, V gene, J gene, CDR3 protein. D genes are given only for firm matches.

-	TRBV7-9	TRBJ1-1	CASSLISVEAFF
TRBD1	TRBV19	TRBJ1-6	CASRQGNSPLHF
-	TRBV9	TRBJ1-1	CASSVVGTGNTEAFF
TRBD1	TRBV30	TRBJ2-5	CAWSLIGQVRETQYF
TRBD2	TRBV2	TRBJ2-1	CASRSPASGTQSSYNEQFF
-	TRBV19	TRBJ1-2	CASRERADYGYTF
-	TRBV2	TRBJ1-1	CASKSTENTEAFF
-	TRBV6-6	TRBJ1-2	CASSYSFGGRKGYTF
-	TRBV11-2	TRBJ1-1	CASSYPSSEAFF
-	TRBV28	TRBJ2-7	CASSSLSLNDVYEQYF
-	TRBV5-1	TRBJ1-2	CASRGPDYGYTF
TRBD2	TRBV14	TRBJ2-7	CASSLSGLGTFEQYF
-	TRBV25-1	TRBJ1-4	CASSEYGEKLFF
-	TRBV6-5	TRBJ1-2	CASRSGHQIYGYTF
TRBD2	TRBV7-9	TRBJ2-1	CASRQLAEQFF
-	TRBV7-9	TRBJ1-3	CASSLASGRRSGNTIYF
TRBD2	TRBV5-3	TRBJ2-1	CARSSQREGYYNEQFF
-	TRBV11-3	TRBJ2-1	CASSPGGVGYNEQFF
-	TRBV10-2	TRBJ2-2	CASSGVSPGELFF
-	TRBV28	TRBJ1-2	CASNQGQVYGYTF
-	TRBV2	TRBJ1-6	CASSEASYNSPLHF
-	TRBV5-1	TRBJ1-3	CASSVQTGSGNTIYF
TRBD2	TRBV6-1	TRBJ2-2	CASSEIVSGRWYTGELFF
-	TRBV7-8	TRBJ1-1	CASRKAGTEAFF
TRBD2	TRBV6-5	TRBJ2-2	CASSGLAADTGELFF
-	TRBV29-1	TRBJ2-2	CSVTSYFGELFF